This T cell receptor (beta chain) originates from a study of CD4+ T cells in melanoma. Study-level findings and limits: Neoantigen-specific CD4+ T cells in melanoma reportedly had diverse differentiation states.

The CDR3 has 15 amino acids. Trimming pared 4 bases from V and 0 bases from J, leaving 11 bases between. Germline loops: CDR1 MNHNS, CDR2 SASEGT. As for this clone: Antigen unknown.

Measured with immunoSEQ multiplex PCR; TCRdb has only the in-frame clones, and not every one. The top ten hold roughly 9% of the sample, which has roughly 12,000 clones, over 60% seen once. This TCR derives from a human donor with melanoma. The rearrangement joins TRBV6-1 to TRBJ2-3; no clear D gene. The sequenced material came from cells from a culture (not recorded whether cultured in vitro). The CDR3 sequence is CASSGAVTSTDTQYF. DNA for the CDR3: TGTGCCAGCAGTGGGGCCGTTACTAGCACAGATACGCAGTATTTT.